The clone carrying this T cell receptor beta chain has only a few counts. This sample stems from a study of T-cell memory formation after mild COVID-19. 5'RACE with constant-segment primers built TCRalpha and TCRbeta cDNA libraries with UMIs. MiXCR, run by TCRdb on the 5' RACE reads, gives a single entry per CDR3 protein. The data show about 170,000 distinct CDR3 sequences, with 13% seen just once and approximately 3.6% held by the top ten. The junction had 1 base not matched to a gene; V was cut back by 5 bases and J by 2 bases. The CDR3 sequence is 13 residues long. The chain combines TRBV12-3 or TRBV12-4 with TRBJ2-5, with 8 bases lining up with TRBD1. The receptor was derived from a young man who had mild COVID-19 (a few samples of this study predate the infection). Cell type and time point are not known. Sequenced: PBMCs or a T cell subset sorted from them (not recorded which). CDR3 nucleotides: TGTGCCAGCAGTAGGACAGGGCAAGAGACCCAGTACTTC. It encodes CASSRTGQETQYF.